These T cell receptor beta chains were read from a single sample in a study of neoadjuvant anti-PD-1 for oral cavity cancer. Repertoires were generated with immunoSEQ multiplex PCR, while TCRdb's copy carries only in-frame clones and drops some. The sample has about 14,000 clones, about 70% seen once; the top ten hold under 3%. Sequences were derived from PBMCs, sampled after nivolumab (anti-PD-1) treatment. These receptors were taken from a person between 35 and 79 years old with oral cavity squamous cell carcinoma. CDR3s include the opening cysteine and the closing phenylalanine or tryptophan. The D gene is left open where the match is weak. Clone size appears in some rows only: once, few, many, or a class for an expanded clone.

V	D	size	J	DNA	CDR3
TRBV2	NA	NA	TRBJ2-7	TGTGCCAGCCAAAAGCAGACAGGCGGCAACGAGCAGTACTTC	CASQKQTGGNEQYF
TRBV15	NA	NA	TRBJ2-1	TGTGCCACCAGCAGAGTTCTATACAGGTCACTTTCCTACAATGAGCAGTTCTTC	CATSRVLYRSLSYNEQFF
TRBV2	NA	few	TRBJ2-2	TGTGCCAGCAGTGATCACATAGCGAACACCGGGGAGCTGTTTTTT	CASSDHIANTGELFF
TRBV19	NA	NA	TRBJ1-5	TGTGCCAGTAGTATAGATTTTTTGATGCCCCAGCATTTT	CASSIDFLMPQHF
TRBV5-1	TRBD2	NA	TRBJ2-1	TGCGCCAGCAGCTTCGGTAGCGGGAGCGGGTCCTACAATGAGCAGTTCTTC	CASSFGSGSGSYNEQFF
TRBV27	NA	NA	TRBJ2-7	TGTGCCAGCAGTTTAGGGGGCTCCCTATCCTACGAGCAGTACTTC	CASSLGGSLSYEQYF
TRBV10-3	NA	NA	TRBJ2-3	TGTGCCATCAGTGAGTCAAGGGATACGCAGTATTTT	CAISESRDTQYF
TRBV9	TRBD2	NA	TRBJ2-3	TGTGCCAGCAGCGACCGGGACTACACAGATACGCAGTATTTT	CASSDRDYTDTQYF
TRBV11-2	NA	NA	TRBJ1-2	TGTGCCAGCAGCTTCTCGGACGGGAACTATGGCTACACCTTC	CASSFSDGNYGYTF
TRBV5-1	NA	NA	TRBJ2-5	TGCGCCAGCAGCTCCTTCTTGGGGGAGACCCAGTACTTC	CASSSFLGETQYF
TRBV4-1	NA	few	TRBJ1-4	TGCGCCAGCAGCCAAGCGGGGACACGTAATGAAAAACTGTTTTTT	CASSQAGTRNEKLFF
TRBV11-3	TRBD1	few	TRBJ2-2	TGTGCCAGCAGCCGGGACAGCGACTACACCGGGGAGCTGTTTTTT	CASSRDSDYTGELFF